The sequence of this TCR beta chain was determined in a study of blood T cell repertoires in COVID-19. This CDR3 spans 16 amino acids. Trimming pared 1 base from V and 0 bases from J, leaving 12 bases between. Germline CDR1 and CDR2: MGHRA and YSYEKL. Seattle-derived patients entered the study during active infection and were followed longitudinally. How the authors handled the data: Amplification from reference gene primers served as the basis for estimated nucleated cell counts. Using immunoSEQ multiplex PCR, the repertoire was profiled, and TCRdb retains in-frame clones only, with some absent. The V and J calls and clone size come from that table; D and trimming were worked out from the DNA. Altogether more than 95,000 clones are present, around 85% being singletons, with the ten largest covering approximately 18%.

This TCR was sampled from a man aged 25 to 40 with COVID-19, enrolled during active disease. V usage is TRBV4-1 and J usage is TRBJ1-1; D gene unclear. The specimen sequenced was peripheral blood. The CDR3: CASSQGVLRMNTEAFF. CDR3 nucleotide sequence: TGCGCCAGCAGCCAAGGAGTTCTCAGGATGAACACTGAAGCTTTCTTT.